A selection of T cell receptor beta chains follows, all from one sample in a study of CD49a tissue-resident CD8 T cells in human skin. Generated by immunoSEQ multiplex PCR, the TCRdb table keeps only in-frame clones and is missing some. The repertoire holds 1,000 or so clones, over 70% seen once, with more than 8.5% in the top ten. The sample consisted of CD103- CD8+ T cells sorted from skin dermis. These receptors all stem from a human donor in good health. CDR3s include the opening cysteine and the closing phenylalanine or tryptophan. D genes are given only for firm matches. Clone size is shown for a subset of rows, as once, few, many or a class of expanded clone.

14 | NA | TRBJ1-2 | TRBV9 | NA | CASSVHVRDYGYTF | TGTGCCAGCAGCGTTCACGTACGGGACTATGGCTACACCTTC
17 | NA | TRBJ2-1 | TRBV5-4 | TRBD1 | CASSLEGQGWTYNEQFF | TGTGCCAGCAGCTTGGAGGGACAGGGGTGGACCTACAATGAGCAGTTCTTC
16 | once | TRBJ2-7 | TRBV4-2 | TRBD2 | CASSQPGLAGAYEQYF | TGTGCCAGCAGCCAACCGGGACTAGCGGGAGCCTACGAGCAGTACTTC
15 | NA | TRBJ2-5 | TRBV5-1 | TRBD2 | CASSRSSGSGETQYF | TGCGCCAGCAGTCGGTCTAGCGGGAGCGGGGAGACCCAGTACTTC
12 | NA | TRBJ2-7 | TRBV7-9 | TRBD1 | CASEGALYEQYF | TGTGCCAGCGAGGGGGCTCTCTACGAGCAGTACTTC
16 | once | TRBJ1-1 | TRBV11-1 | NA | CASSTNQLISWTEAFF | TGTGCCAGCAGCACCAACCAGTTGATCTCGTGGACTGAAGCTTTCTTT
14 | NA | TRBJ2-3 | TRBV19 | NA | CASSMVSSTDTQYF | TGTGCCAGTAGTATGGTGAGCAGCACAGATACGCAGTATTTT
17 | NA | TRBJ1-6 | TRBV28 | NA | CASSLKAYTGYMPPLHF | TGTGCCAGCAGTTTAAAGGCTTATACAGGGTATATGCCACCCCTCCACTTT
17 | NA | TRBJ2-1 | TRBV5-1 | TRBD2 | CASSLTSGREYYNEQFF | TGCGCCAGCAGCTTGACTAGCGGGCGAGAATACTACAATGAGCAGTTCTTC
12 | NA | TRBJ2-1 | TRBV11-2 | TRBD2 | CASSWGGYEQFF | TGTGCCAGCAGCTGGGGGGGTTATGAGCAGTTCTTC
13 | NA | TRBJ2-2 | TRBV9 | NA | CASSALHTGELFF | TGTGCCAGCAGCGCCCTCCACACCGGGGAGCTGTTTTTT
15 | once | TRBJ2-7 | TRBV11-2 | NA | CASSLLLGVSDEQYF | TGTGCCAGCAGCCTATTGTTGGGAGTGTCCGACGAGCAGTACTTC
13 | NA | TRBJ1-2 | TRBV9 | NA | CASSVAPRYGYTF | TGTGCCAGCAGCGTAGCTCCCAGATATGGCTACACCTTC
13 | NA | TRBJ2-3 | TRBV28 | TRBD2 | CASNALAGNTQYF | TGTGCCAGCAACGCACTAGCGGGTAATACGCAGTATTTT
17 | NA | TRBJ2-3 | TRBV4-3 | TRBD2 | CASSQERLAGVTDTQYF | TGCGCCAGCAGCCAAGAACGTCTAGCGGGGGTCACAGATACGCAGTATTTT
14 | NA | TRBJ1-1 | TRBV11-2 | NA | CASSLGGGWDEAFF | TGTGCCAGCAGCTTGGGCGGGGGCTGGGATGAAGCTTTCTTT
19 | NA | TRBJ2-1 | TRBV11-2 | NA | CASSEHPSVSSLSYNEQFF | TGTGCCAGCAGCGAACATCCTAGCGTCTCGAGCCTCTCCTACAATGAGCAGTTCTTC
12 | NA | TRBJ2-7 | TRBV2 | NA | CATGYTTYEQYF | TGTGCCACTGGTTACACCACCTACGAGCAGTACTTC
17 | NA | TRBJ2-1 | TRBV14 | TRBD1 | CASSQGWDRSIYNEQFF | TGTGCCAGCAGCCAAGGGTGGGACAGGAGTATCTACAATGAGCAGTTCTTC
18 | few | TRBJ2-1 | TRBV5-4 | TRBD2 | CASSLAGGGGSAYNEQFF | TGTGCCAGCAGCTTGGCCGGTGGCGGGGGGTCCGCCTACAATGAGCAGTTCTTC
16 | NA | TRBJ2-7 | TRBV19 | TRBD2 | CASRQGTSGTSYEQYF | TGTGCCAGTAGACAAGGGACTAGCGGGACGTCCTACGAGCAGTACTTC
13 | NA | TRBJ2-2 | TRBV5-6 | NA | CASSGLYTGELFF | TGTGCCAGCTCAGGACTCTACACCGGGGAGCTGTTTTTT
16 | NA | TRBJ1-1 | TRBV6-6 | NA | CASSYSSQVPDTEAFF | TGTGCCAGCAGTTACTCATCCCAGGTCCCGGACACTGAAGCTTTCTTT
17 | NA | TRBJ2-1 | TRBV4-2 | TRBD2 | CASSQERSGGGDNEQFF | TGTGCCAGCAGCCAAGAGAGATCCGGCGGGGGGGACAATGAGCAGTTCTTC
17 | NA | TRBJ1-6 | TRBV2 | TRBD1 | CASSAGQGPYFGSPLHF | TGTGCCAGCAGTGCAGGACAGGGGCCTTACTTTGGGTCACCCCTCCACTTT
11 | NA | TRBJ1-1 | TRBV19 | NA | CASSTGLKAFF | TGTGCCAGTAGTACAGGATTAAAAGCTTTCTTT
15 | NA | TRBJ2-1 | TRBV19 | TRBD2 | CASSLGTSGHNEQFF | TGTGCCAGTAGTCTGGGGACTAGCGGACACAATGAGCAGTTCTTC
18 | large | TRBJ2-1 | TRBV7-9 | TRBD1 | CASSSSWGQGDLYNEQFF | TGTGCCAGCAGCTCCAGTTGGGGACAGGGGGATTTGTACAATGAGCAGTTCTTC
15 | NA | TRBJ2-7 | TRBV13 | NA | CASSLEGGEAYEQYF | TGTGCCAGCAGCTTAGAAGGAGGGGAGGCCTACGAGCAGTACTTC
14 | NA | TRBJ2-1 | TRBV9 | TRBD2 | CASNAGTSGNEQFF | TGTGCCAGCAACGCCGGGACTAGCGGGAACGAGCAGTTCTTC
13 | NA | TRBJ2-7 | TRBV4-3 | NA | CASSQDPWPEQYF | TGCGCCAGCAGCCAAGATCCGTGGCCCGAGCAGTACTTC
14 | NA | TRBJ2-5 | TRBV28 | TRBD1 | CASKGTGGGETQYF | TGTGCCAGCAAGGGAACAGGGGGCGGGGAGACCCAGTACTTC
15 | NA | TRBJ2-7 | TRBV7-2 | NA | CASSADEGTTYEQYF | TGTGCCAGCAGCGCCGACGAGGGAACGACCTACGAGCAGTACTTC
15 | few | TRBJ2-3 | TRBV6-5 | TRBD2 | CASRTSSGRTDTQYF | TGTGCCAGCAGGACATCTAGCGGACGCACAGATACGCAGTATTTT
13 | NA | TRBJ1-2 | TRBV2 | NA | CARLPGVGYGYTF | TGTGCCAGATTGCCGGGGGTAGGCTATGGCTACACCTTC